This T cell receptor (beta chain) was profiled in a study of cytomegalovirus exposure and HLA in healthy donors. As for this clone: Its antigen is still unknown. Within the sample, other DNA sequences also encode this same CDR3.

Vbeta (60) and Jbeta (13) primers were used in the PCR. The table came from immunoSEQ multiplex PCR; TCRdb's copy has only in-frame clones and leaves some out. This sample's table reports about 210,000 clones. Findings of the study overall: Association with HLA alleles at 0.05 false discovery rate was found for around 15,000 TCR beta sequences in a later analysis. A later analysis linked a missense DCLRE1C variant to TCR beta V- and J-gene trimming. It was only CMV serostatus that was available as immune exposure information.

This CDR3 has 15 amino acids. Germline loops: CDR1 SGHRS, CDR2 YFSETQ. J gave up 3 bases and V 0 bases, and 3 bases lay outside the gene matches. What was sequenced was PBMCs. This clonotype originated in a woman in her 30s in good health and CMV-seropositive. The V and J genes are TRBV5-1 and TRBJ2-1, with 7 bases aligning to TRBD2. The CDR3 DNA reads as TGCGCCAGCAGCTTGGGACTAGCAGACTACAATGAGCAGTTCTTC. The encoded protein is CASSLGLADYNEQFF.